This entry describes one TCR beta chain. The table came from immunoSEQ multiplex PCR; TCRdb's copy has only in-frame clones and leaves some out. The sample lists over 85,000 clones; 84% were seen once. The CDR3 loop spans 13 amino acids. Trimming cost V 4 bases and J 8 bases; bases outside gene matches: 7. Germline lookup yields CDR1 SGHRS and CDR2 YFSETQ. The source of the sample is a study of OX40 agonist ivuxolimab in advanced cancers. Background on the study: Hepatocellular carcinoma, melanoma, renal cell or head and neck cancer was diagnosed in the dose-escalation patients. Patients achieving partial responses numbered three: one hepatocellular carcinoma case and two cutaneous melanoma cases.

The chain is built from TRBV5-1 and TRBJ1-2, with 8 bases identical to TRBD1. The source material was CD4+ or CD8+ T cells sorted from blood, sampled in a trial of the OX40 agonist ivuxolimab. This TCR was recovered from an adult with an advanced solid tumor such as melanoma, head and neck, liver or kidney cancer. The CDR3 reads CASSPKDRAGYTF. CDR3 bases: TGCGCCAGCAGCCCGAAGGACAGGGCCGGCTACACCTTC.